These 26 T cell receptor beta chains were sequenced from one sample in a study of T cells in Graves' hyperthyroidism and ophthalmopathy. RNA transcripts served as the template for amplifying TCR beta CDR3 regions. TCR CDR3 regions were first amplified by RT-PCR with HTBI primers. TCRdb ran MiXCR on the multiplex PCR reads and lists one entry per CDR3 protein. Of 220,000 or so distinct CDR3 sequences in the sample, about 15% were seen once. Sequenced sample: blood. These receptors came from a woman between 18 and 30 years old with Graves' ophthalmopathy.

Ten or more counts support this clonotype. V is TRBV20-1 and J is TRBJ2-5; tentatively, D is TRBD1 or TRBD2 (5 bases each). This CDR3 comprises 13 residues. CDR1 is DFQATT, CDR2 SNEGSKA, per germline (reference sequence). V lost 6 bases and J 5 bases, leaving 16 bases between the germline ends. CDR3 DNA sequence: TGCAGTGCCATCGGGACCTTTAGGGAGACCCAGTACTTC. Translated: CSAIGTFRETQYF.

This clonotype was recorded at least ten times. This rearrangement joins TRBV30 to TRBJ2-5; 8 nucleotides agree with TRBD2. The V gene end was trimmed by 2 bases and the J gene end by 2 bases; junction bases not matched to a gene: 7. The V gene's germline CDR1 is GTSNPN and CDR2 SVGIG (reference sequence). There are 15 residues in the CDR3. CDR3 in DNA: TGTGCCTGGAGTCGGGAGGGTTGGGGGCAAGAGACCCAGTACTTC. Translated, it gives CAWSREGWGQETQYF.

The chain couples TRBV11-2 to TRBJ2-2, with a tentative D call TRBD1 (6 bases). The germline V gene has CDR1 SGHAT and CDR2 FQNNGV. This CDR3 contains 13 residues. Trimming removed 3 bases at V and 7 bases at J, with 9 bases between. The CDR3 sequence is CASSLGAVGELFF. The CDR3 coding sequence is TGTGCCAGCAGCTTGGGGGCGGTCGGGGAGCTGTTTTTT.

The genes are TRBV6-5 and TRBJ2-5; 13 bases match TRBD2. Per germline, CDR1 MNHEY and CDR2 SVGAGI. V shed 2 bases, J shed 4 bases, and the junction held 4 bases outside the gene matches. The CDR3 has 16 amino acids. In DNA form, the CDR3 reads TGTGCCAGCAGTTACCTGGGACTAGCGGGGAGAGAGACCCAGTACTTC. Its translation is CASSYLGLAGRETQYF.

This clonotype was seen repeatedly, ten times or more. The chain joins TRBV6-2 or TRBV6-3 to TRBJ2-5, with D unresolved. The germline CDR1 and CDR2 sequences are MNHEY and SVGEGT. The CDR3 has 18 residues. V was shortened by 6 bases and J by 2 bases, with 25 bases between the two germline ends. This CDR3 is CASRRLWAPGQAQETQYF. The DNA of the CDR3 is TGTGCCAGCAGGCGCCTCTGGGCACCGGGCCAAGCGCAAGAGACCCAGTACTTC.

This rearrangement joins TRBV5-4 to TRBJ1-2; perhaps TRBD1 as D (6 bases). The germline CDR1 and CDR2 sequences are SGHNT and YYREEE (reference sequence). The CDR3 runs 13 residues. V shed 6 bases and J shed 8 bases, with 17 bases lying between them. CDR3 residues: CASTDWGGLGYTF. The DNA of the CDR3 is TGTGCCAGCACCGACTGGGGGGGCCTGGGCTACACCTTC.

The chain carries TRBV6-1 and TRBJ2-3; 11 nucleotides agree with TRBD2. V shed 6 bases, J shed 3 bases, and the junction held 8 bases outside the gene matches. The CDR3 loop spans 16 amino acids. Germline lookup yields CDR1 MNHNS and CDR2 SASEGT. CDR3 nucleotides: TGTGCCAGCAGGTCTCTGCTAGCGGGAGGTACAGATACGCAGTATTTT. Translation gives CASRSLLAGGTDTQYF.

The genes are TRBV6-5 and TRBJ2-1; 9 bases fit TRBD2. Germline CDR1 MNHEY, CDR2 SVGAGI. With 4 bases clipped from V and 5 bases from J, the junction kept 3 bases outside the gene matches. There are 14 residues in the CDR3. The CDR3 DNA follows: TGTGCCAGCAGTTTCGCGGGAGGGAACAATGAGCAGTTCTTC. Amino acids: CASSFAGGNNEQFF.

CDR3 nucleotide sequence: TGTGCCTGGAGTGAGGGGACATCTACTAGCACAGATACGCAGTATTTT. This gives the protein CAWSEGTSTSTDTQYF. The genes are TRBV30 and TRBJ2-3; D is perhaps TRBD1 (6 bases). Trimming pared 1 base from V and 0 bases from J, leaving 14 bases between. Germline V gene data show CDR1 as GTSNPN and CDR2 as SVGIG (reference sequence). The CDR3 is made up of 16 amino acids.

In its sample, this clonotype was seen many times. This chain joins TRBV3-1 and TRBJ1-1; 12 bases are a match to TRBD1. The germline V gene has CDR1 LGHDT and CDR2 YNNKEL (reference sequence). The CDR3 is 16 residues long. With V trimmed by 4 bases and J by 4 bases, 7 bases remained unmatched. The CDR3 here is CASSPGTGGRGTEAFF. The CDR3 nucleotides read TGTGCCAGCAGCCCCGGGACAGGGGGCAGGGGCACTGAAGCTTTCTTT.

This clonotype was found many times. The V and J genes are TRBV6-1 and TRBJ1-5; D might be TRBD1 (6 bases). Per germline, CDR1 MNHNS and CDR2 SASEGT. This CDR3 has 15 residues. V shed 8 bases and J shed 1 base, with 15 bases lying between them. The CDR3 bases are TGTGCCAGCGTCGAGGGGGGGAAGAGCAATCAGCCCCAGCATTTT. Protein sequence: CASVEGGKSNQPQHF.

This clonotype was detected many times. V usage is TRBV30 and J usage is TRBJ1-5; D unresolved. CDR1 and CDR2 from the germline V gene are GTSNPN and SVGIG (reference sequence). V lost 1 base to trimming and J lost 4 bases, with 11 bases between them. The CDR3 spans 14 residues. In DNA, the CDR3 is TGTGCCTGGAGTGCGGCAGGTCGGAATCAGCCCCAGCATTTT. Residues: CAWSAAGRNQPQHF.

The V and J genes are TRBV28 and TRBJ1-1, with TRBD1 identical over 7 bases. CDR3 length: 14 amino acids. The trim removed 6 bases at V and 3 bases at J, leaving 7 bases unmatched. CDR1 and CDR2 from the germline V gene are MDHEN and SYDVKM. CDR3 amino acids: CASSRGGLYTEAFF. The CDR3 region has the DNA TGTGCCAGCAGCCGAGGGGGCTTGTACACTGAAGCTTTCTTT.

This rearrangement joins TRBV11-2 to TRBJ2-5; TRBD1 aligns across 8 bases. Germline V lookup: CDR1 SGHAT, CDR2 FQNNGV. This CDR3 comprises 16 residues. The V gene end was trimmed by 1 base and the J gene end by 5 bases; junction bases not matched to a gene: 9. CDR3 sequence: CASSLARGQARETQYF. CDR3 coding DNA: TGTGCCAGCAGCTTAGCACGGGGACAGGCAAGGGAGACCCAGTACTTC.

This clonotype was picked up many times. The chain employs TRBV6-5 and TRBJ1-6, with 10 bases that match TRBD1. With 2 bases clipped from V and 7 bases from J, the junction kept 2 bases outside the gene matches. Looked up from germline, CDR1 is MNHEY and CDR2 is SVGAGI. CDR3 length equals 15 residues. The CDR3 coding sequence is TGTGCCAGCAGTTACGACAGGGGGCGCAATTCACCCCTCCACTTT. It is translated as CASSYDRGRNSPLHF.

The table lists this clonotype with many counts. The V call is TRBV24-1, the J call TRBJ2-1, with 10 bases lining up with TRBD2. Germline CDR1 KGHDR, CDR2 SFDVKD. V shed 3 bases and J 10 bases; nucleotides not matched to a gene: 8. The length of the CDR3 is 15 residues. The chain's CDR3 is CATSDLKAGGTEQFF. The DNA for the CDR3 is TGTGCCACCAGTGATCTCAAAGCGGGAGGGACCGAGCAGTTCTTC.

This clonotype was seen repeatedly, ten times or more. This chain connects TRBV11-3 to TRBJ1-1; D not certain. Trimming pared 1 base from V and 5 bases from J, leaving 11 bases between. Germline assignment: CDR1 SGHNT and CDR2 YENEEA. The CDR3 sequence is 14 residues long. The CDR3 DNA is TGTGCCAGCAGCTTAGGAGGAAGATTGACTGAAGCTTTCTTT. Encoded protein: CASSLGGRLTEAFF.

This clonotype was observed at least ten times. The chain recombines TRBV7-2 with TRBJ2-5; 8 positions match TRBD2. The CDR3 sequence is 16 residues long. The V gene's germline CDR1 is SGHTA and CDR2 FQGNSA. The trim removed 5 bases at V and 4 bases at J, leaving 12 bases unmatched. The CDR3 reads CASSRGGEGLSETQYF. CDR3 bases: TGTGCCAGCAGCCGGGGGGGGGAGGGCCTCTCAGAGACCCAGTACTTC.

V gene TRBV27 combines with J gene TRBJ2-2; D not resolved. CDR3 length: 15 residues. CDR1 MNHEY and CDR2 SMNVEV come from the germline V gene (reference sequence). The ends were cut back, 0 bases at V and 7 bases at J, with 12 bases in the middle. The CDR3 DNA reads TGTGCCAGCAGTTTATCATTCGCGAATTACGGGGAGCTGTTTTTT. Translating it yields CASSLSFANYGELFF.

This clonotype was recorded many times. The CDR3 region has the DNA TGTGCCAGTAGGAGCAGGGGAGGGGATAGCAATCAGCCCCAGCATTTT. Translation: CASRSRGGDSNQPQHF. V and J are TRBV19 and TRBJ1-5; tentatively, D is TRBD1 (6 bases). Trimming left V 6 bases short and J 0 bases short, with 15 bases between. There are 16 residues in the CDR3. Germline V CDR1 and CDR2: LNHDA, SQIVND (reference sequence). The full variable domain, in which reference TRBV19 and TRBJ1-5 provide the parts outside the CDR3, is DGGITQSPKYLFRKEGQNVTLSCEQNLNHDAMYWYRQDPGQGLRLIYYSQIVNDFQKGDIAEGYSVSREKKESFPLTVTSAQKNPTAFYLCASRSRGGDSNQPQHFGDGTRLSIL.

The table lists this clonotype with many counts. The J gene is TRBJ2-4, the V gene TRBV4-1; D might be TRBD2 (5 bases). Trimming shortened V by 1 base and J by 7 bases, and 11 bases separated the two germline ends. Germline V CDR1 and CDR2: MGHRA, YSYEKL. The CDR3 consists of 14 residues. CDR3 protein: CASSQGNTGNIQYF. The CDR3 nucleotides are TGCGCCAGCAGCCAAGGGAACACGGGGAACATTCAGTACTTC.

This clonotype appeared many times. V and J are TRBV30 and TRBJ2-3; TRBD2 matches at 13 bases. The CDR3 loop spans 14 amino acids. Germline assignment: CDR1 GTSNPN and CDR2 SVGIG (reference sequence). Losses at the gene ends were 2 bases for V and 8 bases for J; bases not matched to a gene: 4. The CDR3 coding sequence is TGTGCCTGGAGTACTAGCGGGGGGGTCGGTACGCAGTATTTT. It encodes CAWSTSGGVGTQYF.

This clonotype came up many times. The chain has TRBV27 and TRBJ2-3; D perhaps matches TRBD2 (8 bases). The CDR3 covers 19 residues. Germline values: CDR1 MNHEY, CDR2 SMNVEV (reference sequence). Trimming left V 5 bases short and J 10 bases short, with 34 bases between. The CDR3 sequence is CASSRAGGKRGSSSISQYF. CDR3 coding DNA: TGTGCCAGCAGTCGCGCAGGGGGGAAGCGGGGGTCTTCGTCGATATCGCAGTATTTT.

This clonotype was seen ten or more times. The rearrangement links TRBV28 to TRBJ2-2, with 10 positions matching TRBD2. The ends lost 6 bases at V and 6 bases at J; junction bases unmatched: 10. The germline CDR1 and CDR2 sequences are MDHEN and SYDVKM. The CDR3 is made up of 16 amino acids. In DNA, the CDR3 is TGTGCCAGCAGATTCCGGACTAGCGGAGGGGCCGGGGAGCTGTTTTTT. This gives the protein CASRFRTSGGAGELFF.

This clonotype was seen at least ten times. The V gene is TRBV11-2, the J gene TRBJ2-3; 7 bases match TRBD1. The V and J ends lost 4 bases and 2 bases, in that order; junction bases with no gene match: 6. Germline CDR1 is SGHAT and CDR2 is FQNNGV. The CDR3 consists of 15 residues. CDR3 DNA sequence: TGTGCCAGCAGCTCATCAGGACAGGCCACAGATACGCAGTATTTT. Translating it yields CASSSSGQATDTQYF.

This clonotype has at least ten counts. CDR3: CASSHRMGSTDTQYF. The CDR3 DNA reads TGTGCCAGCAGCCACAGGATGGGAAGCACAGATACGCAGTATTTT. The chain links TRBV27 to TRBJ2-3, with D possibly TRBD1 on 5 matching bases. The CDR3 extends over 15 amino acids. V lost 6 bases and J lost 0, with 13 bases in between. Germline lookup yields CDR1 MNHEY and CDR2 SMNVEV (reference sequence).